This passage covers 7 T cell receptor beta chains from one sample sequenced in a study of OX40 agonist ivuxolimab in advanced cancers. TCRdb's table, derived via immunoSEQ multiplex PCR, lists solely in-frame clones and lacks some. The top ten hold around 27% of the sample, which has roughly 30,000 clones, 85% to 95% seen once. The sequenced sample was CD4+ or CD8+ T cells sorted from blood, obtained in a trial of the OX40 agonist ivuxolimab. These TCRs come from an adult with an advanced solid tumor such as melanoma, head and neck, liver or kidney cancer.

This clone has a handful of counts. The chain has TRBV9 and TRBJ1-1; 7 bases line up with TRBD1. V was pared by 4 bases and J by 1 base, with 4 bases of the junction left unmatched. This CDR3 comprises 14 residues. CDR1 and CDR2 (germline): SGDLS, YYNGEE. The CDR3 DNA reads TGTGCCAGCAGCCCTGGGACAGCGAACACTGAAGCTTTCTTT. It codes for CASSPGTANTEAFF.

Here the CDR3 DNA reads TGTGCCAGCAGGACAGGGGGTTCGATTCCTGGAAACACCATATATTTT. Protein: CASRTGGSIPGNTIYF. The rearrangement uses TRBV2 and TRBJ1-3; TRBD1 matches at 9 bases. This CDR3 is built from 16 residues. Germline trimming cut 6 bases from V and 2 bases from J; bases unmatched to any gene: 8. CDR1 and CDR2 from the germline V gene are SNHLY and FYNNEI.

V is TRBV5-1 and J is TRBJ2-3; TRBD1 matches at 9 bases. The CDR3 contains 16 residues. V dropped 4 bases and J dropped 0; count of bases not matched to a gene: 6. Germline CDR1 reads SGHRS; CDR2 reads YFSETQ. The CDR3 region has the DNA TGCGCCAGCAGCACGGGACAGGGAATAAGCACAGATACGCAGTATTTT. Translated, it gives CASSTGQGISTDTQYF.

The chain is built from TRBV2 and TRBJ2-1, with a weak D call TRBD1 (6 bases). There are 12 residues in the CDR3. Germline CDR1 and CDR2: SNHLY and FYNNEI. Trimming took off 5 bases at V and 9 bases at J, with 11 bases between the two ends. The CDR3 spells CASSQDRSEQFF. In DNA, the CDR3 is TGTGCCAGCAGTCAAGACAGGTCTGAGCAGTTCTTC.

The V and J genes are TRBV7-2 and TRBJ1-1; D remains ambiguous. Per the germline V gene, CDR1 is SGHTA and CDR2 is FQGNSA. The length of the CDR3 is 15 residues. Trimming cost V 3 bases and J 0 bases, with 11 bases left between them. In DNA, the CDR3 is TGTGCCAGCAGCTTCTCGGTAGGCATGAACACTGAAGCTTTCTTT. Translation gives CASSFSVGMNTEAFF. The whole variable domain, remainder taken from reference TRBV7-2 and TRBJ1-1, is GAGVSQSPSNKVTEKGKDVELRCDPISGHTALYWYRQSLGQGLEFLIYFQGNSAPDKSGLPSDRFSAERTGGSVSTLTIQRTQQEDSAVYLCASSFSVGMNTEAFFGQGTRLTVV.

The chain recombines TRBV27 with TRBJ2-1; TRBD1 agrees at 10 bases. Trimming at V came to 6 bases and at J to 4 bases, leaving 3 bases not matched to a gene. Per the germline V gene, CDR1 is MNHEY and CDR2 is SMNVEV (reference sequence). This CDR3 has 14 residues. The CDR3 region has the DNA TGTGCCAGCAGCTGGGGACAGGGGTACAATGAGCAGTTCTTC. Its protein product is CASSWGQGYNEQFF.

This sequence joins TRBV4-3 and TRBJ2-2; D might be TRBD2 (7 bases). This CDR3 has 16 amino acids. Germline V gene sequence: CDR1 LGHNA, CDR2 YSLEER. V lost 3 bases and J 7 bases, leaving 18 bases between the germline ends. The CDR3 DNA is TGCGCCAGCAGCCACCTCGAGGGGGGGGCGGACGGGGAGCTGTTTTTT. The encoded protein is CASSHLEGGADGELFF.